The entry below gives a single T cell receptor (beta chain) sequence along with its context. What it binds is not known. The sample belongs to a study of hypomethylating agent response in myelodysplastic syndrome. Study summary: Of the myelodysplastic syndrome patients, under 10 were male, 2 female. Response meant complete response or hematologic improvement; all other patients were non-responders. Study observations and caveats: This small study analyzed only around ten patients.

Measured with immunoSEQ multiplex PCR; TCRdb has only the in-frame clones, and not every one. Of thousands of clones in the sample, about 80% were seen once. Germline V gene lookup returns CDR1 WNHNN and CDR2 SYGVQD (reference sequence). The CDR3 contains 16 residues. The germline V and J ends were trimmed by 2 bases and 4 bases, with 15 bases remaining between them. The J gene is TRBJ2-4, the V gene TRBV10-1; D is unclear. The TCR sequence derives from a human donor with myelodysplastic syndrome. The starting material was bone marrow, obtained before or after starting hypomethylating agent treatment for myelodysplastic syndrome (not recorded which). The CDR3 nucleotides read TGCGCCAGCAGTGAGAAAGGAGACCTTCAGAAAAACATTCAGTACTTC. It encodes CASSEKGDLQKNIQYF.